Below are 14 T cell receptor beta chains sequenced from a single sample in a study of cytomegalovirus exposure and HLA in healthy donors. It was with 60 Vbeta and 13 Jbeta primers that the PCR ran. Only in-frame clones appear in the TCRdb table, and some are missing; sequencing was by immunoSEQ multiplex PCR. The data contain about 120,000 clones, around 76% of them singletons. Sequencing used PBMCs. The source of these receptors is a man over 45 in good health and CMV-seropositive.

This chain connects TRBV7-2 to TRBJ1-2; 9 bases agree with TRBD1. The V gene's germline CDR1 is SGHTA and CDR2 FQGNSA. CDR3 size: 15 residues. The V segment lost 2 bases and the J segment 1 base; nucleotides outside the gene matches: 2. Written as DNA, the CDR3 is TGTGCCAGCAGCTTATGGGACAGGGATAACTATGGCTACACCTTC. Translated: CASSLWDRDNYGYTF. The full variable domain, its missing parts supplied by reference TRBV7-2 and TRBJ1-2, is GAGVSQSPSNKVTEKGKDVELRCDPISGHTALYWYRQSLGQGLEFLIYFQGNSAPDKSGLPSDRFSAERTGGSVSTLTIQRTQQEDSAVYLCASSLWDRDNYGYTFGSGTRLTVV.

The V and J genes are TRBV6-1 and TRBJ1-5, with D uncertain. CDR1 MNHNS and CDR2 SASEGT come from the germline V gene. This CDR3 is 13 amino acids long. Trimming cost V 7 bases and J 4 bases, with 11 bases left between them. In DNA, the CDR3 is TGTGCCAGCAAGCAGGCGATTAATCAGCCCCAGCATTTT. This gives the protein CASKQAINQPQHF.

This clone occurred once. The rearrangement joins TRBV19 to TRBJ2-6; tentatively, D is TRBD1 (5 bases). This CDR3 comprises 15 residues. Germline CDR1 reads LNHDA; CDR2 reads SQIVND (reference sequence). The V and J ends lost 6 bases and 2 bases respectively, with 11 bases between them. This chain's CDR3 is CASRQAGTGANVLTF. In nucleotides, the CDR3 is TGTGCCAGTAGACAGGCCGGCACTGGGGCCAACGTCCTGACTTTC.

The rearrangement joins TRBV28 to TRBJ2-1; TRBD2 agrees at 10 bases. Losses at the gene ends were 5 bases for V and 6 bases for J; bases not matched to a gene: 4. Germline values: CDR1 MDHEN, CDR2 SYDVKM. The length of the CDR3 is 14 residues. For the CDR3, the DNA is TGTGCCAGCAGTAGACTAGCGGGTAGCAATGAGCAGTTCTTC. This translates into CASSRLAGSNEQFF.

This clone has more than one count but fewer than ten. The CDR3 region is CASSPGTIPDTQYF. CDR3 bases: TGTGCCAGCAGTCCCGGGACAATTCCAGATACGCAGTATTTT. The chain joins TRBV2 to TRBJ2-3; the D gene is possibly TRBD1 (6 bases). Deletions cut 5 bases from V and 4 bases from J, with 13 bases between. The germline V gene encodes CDR1 SNHLY and CDR2 FYNNEI. There are 14 residues in the CDR3. Full variable domain (missing parts from reference TRBV2 and TRBJ2-3): EPEVTQTPSHQVTQMGQEVILRCVPISNHLYFYWYRQILGQKVEFLVSFYNNEISEKSEIFDDQFSVERPDGSNFTLKIRSTKLEDSAMYFCASSPGTIPDTQYFGPGTRLTVL.

In DNA form, the CDR3 reads TGCGCCAGCAGCATCTCCGGGACAGGGGGACAGCCCCAGCATTTT. This gives the protein CASSISGTGGQPQHF. V gene TRBV5-1 combines with J gene TRBJ1-5; 11 positions agree with TRBD1. The CDR3 runs 15 residues. The germline gives CDR1 SGHRS, CDR2 YFSETQ. V shed 4 bases and J 7 bases; nucleotides not matched to a gene: 7.

CDR3 loop: CASSLEKAGTDTQYF. CDR3 nucleotides: TGTGCCAGCAGCTTAGAGAAAGCGGGCACAGATACGCAGTATTTT. J is TRBJ2-3 and V is TRBV7-2, with D possibly TRBD2 on 5 matching bases. In germline, CDR1 is SGHTA, CDR2 FQGNSA. V was pared by 1 base and J by 1 base, with 9 bases between. The CDR3 spans 15 residues.

The gene calls are TRBV5-1 and TRBJ2-3, with D perhaps TRBD1 (5 bases). The CDR3 extends over 14 amino acids. The germline V gene has CDR1 SGHRS and CDR2 YFSETQ. Trimming stripped 4 bases from V and 1 base from J, with 10 bases between. DNA for the CDR3: TGCGCCAGCAGCACCCAGACAGGCACAGATACGCAGTATTTT. This translates into CASSTQTGTDTQYF. Based on the CDR3 plus reference TRBV5-1 and TRBJ2-3, the full variable domain is KAGVTQTPRYLIKTRGQQVTLSCSPISGHRSVSWYQQTPGQGLQFLFEYFSETQRNKGNFPGRFSGRQFSNSRSEMNVSTLELGDSALYLCASSTQTGTDTQYFGPGTRLTVL.

The chain recombines TRBV4-1 with TRBJ2-7; 7 bases align to TRBD1. Per the germline V gene, CDR1 is MGHRA and CDR2 is YSYEKL. V shed 1 base and J 3 bases; nucleotides not matched to a gene: 12. This CDR3 has 17 residues. CDR3 in DNA: TGCGCCAGCAGCCAAGCAGCGCCGGGACAGTGGGTCTACGAGCAGTACTTC. It encodes CASSQAAPGQWVYEQYF.

The table lists this clone with a few counts. This chain links TRBV15 with TRBJ2-7; D is perhaps TRBD1 (6 bases). In germline, CDR1 is LNHNV, CDR2 YYDKDF (reference sequence). The CDR3 totals 14 residues. The V end lost 1 base, the J end lost 0 bases, and 7 bases lay between the germline ends. The CDR3 DNA follows: TGTGCCACCAGCAGAGGGACAGCCTCCTACGAGCAGTACTTC. Protein product: CATSRGTASYEQYF.

V and J are TRBV2 and TRBJ1-4; D call uncertain. V was clipped by 6 bases and J by 7 bases, with 15 bases between them. Germline V gene data show CDR1 as SNHLY and CDR2 as FYNNEI. The CDR3 consists of 14 residues. The CDR3 DNA reads TGTGCCAGCAGGGTACTCCCGGAGGGTGAAAAACTGTTTTTT. Its protein product is CASRVLPEGEKLFF.

The chain has TRBV6-4 and TRBJ1-2, with D possibly TRBD1 on 5 matching bases. Germline V CDR1 and CDR2: MRHNA, SNTAGT. The V and J ends lost 9 bases and 7 bases respectively, with 15 bases between them. This CDR3 region has 12 residues. The CDR3 coding sequence is TGTGCCAGTTTAAGGGGATGGTGTGGCTACACCTTC. Its protein is CASLRGWCGYTF.

This clone was recorded a few times. The chain carries TRBV6-4 and TRBJ2-1; tentatively, D is TRBD2 (5 bases). CDR1 and CDR2 (germline): MRHNA, SNTAGT. The CDR3 consists of 16 residues. V lost 8 bases and J lost 5, with 22 bases in between. The DNA for the CDR3 is TGTGCCAGCGCTTCCTGGAGCGGCCACAAAGACAATGAGCAGTTCTTC. Translated, it gives CASASWSGHKDNEQFF.

For the CDR3, the DNA is TGTGCCAGCAGTGCCGGACTAGCGGCCTACGAGCAGTACTTC. Amino acid sequence: CASSAGLAAYEQYF. V is TRBV27 and J is TRBJ2-5; 10 bases align to TRBD2. The J call may be mistaken, given a closer DNA end match to TRBJ2-7. The CDR3 is 14 amino acids. Germline assignment: CDR1 MNHEY and CDR2 SMNVEV (reference sequence).